This TCR beta chain was retrieved from a study of blood T cell repertoires in COVID-19. Looking at the study overall: Samples came from the United States, Italy and Spain, spanning acute and convalescent COVID-19. The cDNA or gDNA used as material had been derived from T cells, B-cell-depleted T cells, or PBMCs.

Here immunoSEQ multiplex PCR was the method, and the copy in TCRdb shows in-frame clones only, minus some. The data show about 400,000 clones, with about 90% seen just once and 1.9% held by the top ten. The CDR3 covers 14 residues. Germline values: CDR1 SGHAT, CDR2 FQNNGV. V lost 2 bases and J 8 bases, leaving 13 bases between the germline ends. Individuals drawn from 20 to 30 US areas were roughly 18 to 100 years old. The study assigned cohorts using participant-reported clinical history. The genes are TRBV11-2 and TRBJ2-1, with D possibly matching TRBD1 (6 bases). The sample taken for sequencing was PBMCs or T cells enriched from blood (not recorded which). This clonotype originated in a man between 40 and 49 years old in a cohort exposed to, infected with or recovered from COVID-19 (not recorded which). CDR3 sequence reads: CASSLSGAGHEQFF. For the CDR3, the DNA is TGTGCCAGCAGCTTATCAGGGGCGGGCCATGAGCAGTTCTTC.